This T cell receptor beta chain emerged from a study of T cells expressing NK-cell markers. TCRdb reprocessed the 5' RACE reads and reports one entry per CDR3 protein, with no DNA. The specimen's table records about 550,000 distinct CDR3 sequences. This CDR3 has 14 residues. Germline assignment: CDR1 SGHRS and CDR2 YFSETQ. This sequence originates from a man younger than 30 in good health. The specimen sequenced was blood T cells: a sorted CD56 or NKG2C T cell subset, CD4+ or CD8+ T cells, or bulk PBMC T cells (not recorded which). The J gene is TRBJ2-7, the V gene TRBV5-1; TCRdb gives TRBD2 as the D gene, but with no DNA this cannot be confirmed. The CDR3 loop is CASSPSSTYYEQYF.